The present T cell receptor (beta chain) was sequenced within a study of naive and memory T cell subsets. V lost 5 bases to trimming and J lost 5 bases; unmatched junction nucleotides: 8. This CDR3 is built from 14 residues. The germline CDR1 and CDR2 sequences are SQVTM and ANQGSEA. The beta constant-region primer was an equimolar mix of two oligonucleotides covering TRBC1 and TRBC2. Four rounds of PCR amplified the ligated cDNA using nested alpha and beta constant-region primers plus SP2. TCRdb fed the UMI-ligation and nested PCR reads into MiXCR, producing one record per CDR3 protein. The profile shows 85,000 or so distinct CDR3 sequences, over 9% of them singletons. Overall study findings and caveats: There was no ground truth to check naive and memory subset results.

Ten or more counts support this clonotype. Its cognate antigen is unknown. The sample was naive CD8+ T cells from blood. The chain has TRBV29-1 and TRBJ2-1; 8 bases are a match to TRBD2. The sequence derives from a human donor in good health. The CDR3 DNA is TGCAGCGTTCTAGGACTAGCTTCTAACAATGAGCAGTTCTTC. Protein: CSVLGLASNNEQFF.